The rows below give T cell receptor beta chains drawn from one sample of a study of neurological immune-mediated disorders. One entry per CDR3 protein, called by TCRdb with MiXCR from the 5' RACE reads. Of 36,000 or so distinct CDR3 sequences listed, 9% to 12% are singletons. Sample: PBMCs. These receptors all come from a woman under 40 with HTLV-1-associated myelopathy (HAM/TSP). Both conserved end residues are part of each CDR3. The D gene is left open where the match is weak. Size values are once, few and many counts, or a class for expanded clones, and some rows have none.

j_gene | abundance | v_gene | d_gene | CDR3nt | CDR3aa
TRBJ2-2 | many | TRBV5-5 | - | TGTGCCAGCAGCTTGAATGGGGTAGGCGGGGAGCTGTTTTTT | CASSLNGVGGELFF
TRBJ1-1 | many | TRBV5-1 | - | TGCGCCAGCAGCGGACCTATATCAAACACTGAAGCTTTCTTT | CASSGPISNTEAFF
TRBJ2-7 | many | TRBV7-6 | TRBD2 | TGTGCCAGCAGCCCTTGGGGGGCGGGGGGGCGCGAGCAGTACTTC | CASSPWGAGGREQYF
TRBJ1-2 | many | TRBV3-1 | - | TGTGCCAGCAGCCAAGGACGTCCAAATGGCTACACCTTC | CASSQGRPNGYTF
TRBJ2-1 | medium-sized | TRBV29-1 | TRBD1 | TGCAGCGTTGATTTGAATCAGGGGGCCCGCGAGCAGTTCTTC | CSVDLNQGAREQFF
TRBJ2-1 | many | TRBV5-1 | TRBD2 | TGCGCCAGCAGCTTGGCCCTCGGGGGGGATGAGCAGTTCTTC | CASSLALGGDEQFF
TRBJ2-3 | - | TRBV2 | - | TGTGCCAGCACTAGTCCTGGGATGCAGTATTTT | CASTSPGMQYF
TRBJ1-3 | many | TRBV5-1 | - | TGCGCCAGCAGCTTGAGCGGAAACACCATATATTTT | CASSLSGNTIYF
TRBJ1-5 | many | TRBV5-6 | - | TGTGCCAGCAGCCCGTGGGGGACACTCAATCAGCCCCAGCATTTT | CASSPWGTLNQPQHF
TRBJ2-1 | many | TRBV20-1 | TRBD2 | TGCAGTGCCGAAAGCGGGGGTAGGAAGAATGAGCAGTTCTTC | CSAESGGRKNEQFF
TRBJ2-3 | many | TRBV5-1 | - | TGCGCCAGCAGCTTGGCGGGGCCCACAGATACGCAGTATTTT | CASSLAGPTDTQYF
TRBJ1-2 | many | TRBV18 | - | TGTGCCAGCTCACGTCTAGGAGGGTTGAACTATGGCTACACCTTC | CASSRLGGLNYGYTF
TRBJ2-7 | many | TRBV12-3/TRBV12-4 | - | TGTGCCAGTAATTCCAAAAACAGGGACTCCTACGAGCAGTACTTC | CASNSKNRDSYEQYF
TRBJ1-2 | many | TRBV19 | - | TGTGCCAGTAGTATCACAGCCGGGCCCTATGGCTACACCTTC | CASSITAGPYGYTF
TRBJ2-1 | few | TRBV2 | - | TGTGCCAGCAGGGTCGACGCAGGCAATGAGCAGTTCTTC | CASRVDAGNEQFF
TRBJ1-1 | - | TRBV18 | - | TGTGCCAGCTCATCTTCCGGGAACACTGAAGCTTTCTTT | CASSSSGNTEAFF
TRBJ1-2 | many | TRBV20-1 | TRBD1 | TGCAGTGCTGAGTCCGGGACAGGGGTTTTTGGCTACACCTTC | CSAESGTGVFGYTF
TRBJ2-5 | many | TRBV20-1 | - | TGCAGTGCTAGAGAGGGTTTAGAGACCCAGTACTTC | CSAREGLETQYF
TRBJ2-2 | many | TRBV21-1 | - | TGTGCCAGCCCAGTGGAACCCGACAGGGGCTTAGGCGGGGAGCTGTTTTTT | CASPVEPDRGLGGELFF
TRBJ1-6 | many | TRBV27 | - | TGTGCCAGCAGCCACAGGGAGTCCCGCAATTCACCCCTCCACTTT | CASSHRESRNSPLHF
TRBJ1-6 | - | TRBV20-1 | - | TGTAGTGTCCCCGGCGGCTCAGCGGGAATCTATAGTTCACCCCTCCACTTT | CSVPGGSAGIYSSPLHF
TRBJ2-1 | - | TRBV20-1 | TRBD2 | TGCAGTGCTAGAGACGGCGGGGGACCGGCATATGAGCAGTTCTTC | CSARDGGGPAYEQFF
TRBJ2-7 | many | TRBV20-1 | - | TGCAGTGCTATACATGGGGGCTCCTACGAGCAGTACTTC | CSAIHGGSYEQYF
TRBJ1-1 | many | TRBV7-2 | TRBD1 | TGTGCCAGCAGCTACGGACAGGGCACTGAAGCTTTCTTT | CASSYGQGTEAFF
TRBJ2-5 | medium-sized | TRBV29-1 | TRBD2 | TGCAGCGTTGTTGTGCGGGGAGGGGAGACCCAGTACTTC | CSVVVRGGETQYF
TRBJ2-7 | many | TRBV12-3/TRBV12-4 | - | TGTGCCAGCAGTTTAGGCGGCGGATCCTACGAGCAGTACTTC | CASSLGGGSYEQYF
TRBJ2-3 | many | TRBV20-1 | TRBD2 | TGCAGTGCTACTCCAGCTAGCGGGGGGATCACAGATACGCAGTATTTT | CSATPASGGITDTQYF
TRBJ2-7 | many | TRBV20-1 | - | TGCAGTGCTAGACATAGGGACGGTACCTACGAGCAGTACTTC | CSARHRDGTYEQYF
TRBJ2-1 | many | TRBV5-5 | TRBD1 | TGTGCCAGCAGCGAGGGACAGGGGGCTTTCAATGAGCAGTTCTTC | CASSEGQGAFNEQFF
TRBJ1-4 | many | TRBV6-6 | - | TGTGCCAGCAGAAAGGGGAGGGGGAGCGAAAAACTGTTTTTT | CASRKGRGSEKLFF
TRBJ2-3 | many | TRBV20-1 | TRBD2 | TGCAGTGCCACAGACGGTTATAGCGGGGGAGAAACAGATACGCAGTATTTT | CSATDGYSGGETDTQYF
TRBJ2-1 | medium-sized | TRBV20-1 | - | TGCAGTGCTAGGTTTCAGTCCAATGAGCAGTTCTTC | CSARFQSNEQFF
TRBJ2-2 | few | TRBV7-2 | - | TGTGCCAGCAGCTTACGGGACTTGAACACCGGGGAGCTGTTTTTT | CASSLRDLNTGELFF
TRBJ1-6 | many | TRBV15 | TRBD1 | TGTGCCACCAGCAGCTCCAGACAGGGGGCCTTCTATAATTCACCCCTCCACTTT | CATSSSRQGAFYNSPLHF
TRBJ1-5 | - | TRBV7-9 | - | TGTGCCAGTAGCTTAGCGGTACAGCCCCAGCATTTT | CASSLAVQPQHF
TRBJ1-3 | many | TRBV6-5 | - | TGTGCCAGCAGTTACTTCTCTGGAAACACCATATATTTT | CASSYFSGNTIYF
TRBJ2-7 | many | TRBV20-1 | TRBD2 | TGCAGTGCTAGAGTAGCGGGGGGGGTCTACGAGCAGTACTTC | CSARVAGGVYEQYF
TRBJ1-1 | many | TRBV5-1 | TRBD1 | TGCGCCAGCAGCGGACAAGGGGGCCCCACTGAAGCTTTCTTT | CASSGQGGPTEAFF
TRBJ2-7 | - | TRBV7-2 | - | TGTGCCAGCACCAACTTAGGGGGCTCTAGCGACGAGCAGTACTTC | CASTNLGGSSDEQYF
TRBJ1-2 | - | TRBV29-1 | - | TGCAGCGCCGGCCAGGGGTCCTATGGCTACACCTTC | CSAGQGSYGYTF
TRBJ1-3 | many | TRBV28 | - | TGTGCCAGCAGTACCTTAGGGCCCGGCGGGAACACCATATATTTT | CASSTLGPGGNTIYF
TRBJ2-7 | many | TRBV5-1 | - | TGCGCCAGCAGCTTGGTACCTCGATGGAGTGAGGGGAGCTCCGAGCAGTACTTC | CASSLVPRWSEGSSEQYF
TRBJ2-3 | many | TRBV18 | TRBD1 | TGTGCCAGCTCACCCACACAGGGGGGACAAACCCCAGATACGCAGTATTTT | CASSPTQGGQTPDTQYF
TRBJ1-6 | - | TRBV7-9 | TRBD1 | TGTGCCAGCAGCCGGACAGGGGGAGATTCACTCCTCCACTTT | CASSRTGGDSLLHF
TRBJ1-2 | many | TRBV20-1 | - | TGCACTTCAACCGGGCAGGACTATGGCTACACCTTC | CTSTGQDYGYTF
TRBJ2-7 | many | TRBV3-1 | - | TGTGCCAGCAGCCAAGGGCAGGGCTACGAGCAGTACTTC | CASSQGQGYEQYF
TRBJ1-5 | many | TRBV20-1 | - | TGCAGTGCCCTTGCTCGGGGTAGCAATCAGCCCCAGCATTTT | CSALARGSNQPQHF
TRBJ2-2 | few | TRBV4-1 | TRBD2 | TGCGCCAGCAGCCAAAGACCAGCGGGGGGTTTCACCGGGGAGCTGTTTTTT | CASSQRPAGGFTGELFF
TRBJ1-5 | many | TRBV5-5 | - | TGTGCCAGCAGCCCGGTCGCCGTCAACGATGGCAATCAGCCCCAGCATTTT | CASSPVAVNDGNQPQHF
TRBJ2-7 | many | TRBV10-3 | - | TGTGCCATCAGTGAAGTCCCACGGGACGAGCAGTACTTC | CAISEVPRDEQYF
TRBJ2-7 | many | TRBV5-1 | - | TGCGCCAGCAGCCCGGGGACGGGACCCAACTTTCAGTACTTC | CASSPGTGPNFQYF
TRBJ1-5 | many | TRBV6-6 | - | TGTGCCAGCAGAAGGACAGACAATCAGCCCCAGCATTTT | CASRRTDNQPQHF
TRBJ1-1 | many | TRBV7-2 | - | TGTGCCAGCAGCCGAAAAAGTATTCAAGGCACTGAAGCTTTCTTT | CASSRKSIQGTEAFF